The sequence of this TCR beta chain was determined in a study of cytomegalovirus exposure and HLA in healthy donors. About this clone itself: Its cognate antigen is unknown.

This CDR3 contains 15 residues. CDR1 and CDR2 from the germline V gene are SGHRS and YFSETQ. The V gene lost 0 bases and the J gene lost 4 bases, with 12 bases spanning the gap. PCR employed 60 Vbeta and 13 Jbeta primers. Sequenced by immunoSEQ multiplex PCR; TCRdb stores in-frame clones only, minus some. The profile shows roughly 190,000 clones, around three quarters of them singletons. Whole-study results and caveats: One variant, a missense change in DCLRE1C, was linked in a later analysis to TCR beta V- and J-gene trimming. Most TCRs appeared rarely, but some public TCRs recurred in many donors.

The sample taken for sequencing was PBMCs. This TCR derives from a woman younger than 35 in good health and CMV-seronegative. The chain is built from TRBV5-1 and TRBJ2-3; D not certain. The CDR3 spells CASSLAIGDADTQYF. The DNA of the CDR3 is TGCGCCAGCAGCTTGGCCATAGGAGATGCAGATACGCAGTATTTT.